This T cell receptor beta chain was found in a study of blood T cell repertoires in COVID-19. Using immunoSEQ multiplex PCR, the repertoire was profiled, and TCRdb retains in-frame clones only, with some absent. The profile shows around 460,000 clones, 80% to 90% of them singletons. The length of the CDR3 is 15 residues. V lost 2 bases, J lost 0 bases, and 7 bases lay in between. Per germline, CDR1 KGHSH and CDR2 LQKENI. This receptor was obtained from a man aged 18 to 35 with COVID-19, enrolled during active disease. The rearrangement uses TRBV18 and TRBJ2-2; perhaps TRBD1 as D (6 bases). Material: peripheral blood. The CDR3 DNA sequence: TGTGCCAGCTCACCAGGGACACCGAACACCGGGGAGCTGTTTTTT. This translates into CASSPGTPNTGELFF.